The rows below give T cell receptor beta chains drawn from one sample of a study of blood T cell repertoires in COVID-19. The protocol was immunoSEQ multiplex PCR, while the TCRdb copy is restricted to in-frame clones and leaves out a portion. The sample shows around 94,000 clones, around 87% of them seen only once. The specimen sequenced was peripheral blood. Every receptor here comes from a man aged 50 to 59 with active or convalescent COVID-19. Both conserved end residues are part of each CDR3. D genes are given only for firm matches. Not every row has a clone size; where given, it reads once, few, many or a size class.

d_call	cdr3_length	v_call	j_call	clone_size	cdr3_aa	cdr3_nt
NA	13	TRBV18	TRBJ1-1	NA	CASSPPGGGSAFF	TGTGCCAGCTCACCACCGGGGGGGGGATCAGCTTTCTTT
TRBD2	16	TRBV5-1	TRBJ2-5	NA	CASSPLAGGSQETQYF	TGCGCCAGCAGCCCTCTAGCGGGGGGGTCGCAAGAGACCCAGTACTTC
TRBD1	13	TRBV6-5	TRBJ2-5	NA	CATRDRGKETQYF	TGTGCCACCCGGGACAGGGGTAAAGAGACCCAGTACTTC
NA	13	TRBV19	TRBJ1-2	NA	CASSIAGVGGYTF	TGTGCCAGTAGTATCGCGGGTGTTGGAGGCTACACCTTC
TRBD1	15	TRBV24-1	TRBJ1-2	NA	CATSRGQESNYGYTF	TGTGCCACTTCCAGGGGGCAGGAATCTAACTATGGCTACACCTTC
TRBD2	16	TRBV27	TRBJ2-3	NA	CASSPRAGTSTDTQYF	TGTGCCAGCAGTCCACGAGCGGGGACTAGCACAGATACGCAGTATTTT
TRBD2	15	TRBV7-9	TRBJ2-2	once	CASSLAGGITGELFF	TGTGCCAGCAGCTTAGCGGGGGGGATCACCGGGGAGCTGTTTTTT
NA	15	TRBV2	TRBJ1-3	NA	CASSEEGVPGNTIYF	TGTGCCAGCAGTGAAGAAGGGGTACCTGGAAACACCATATATTTT
NA	13	TRBV18	TRBJ2-7	once	CASSPGSSYEQYF	TGTGCCAGCTCACCGGGGAGCTCCTACGAGCAGTACTTC
NA	16	TRBV19	TRBJ1-5	NA	CASSIRSEGGNQPQHF	TGTGCCAGTAGTATAAGATCAGAGGGGGGGAATCAGCCCCAGCATTTT
TRBD2	15	TRBV9	TRBJ2-1	few	CASSVSSGGMDEQFF	TGTGCCAGCAGCGTGTCTAGCGGGGGGATGGATGAGCAGTTCTTC
TRBD1	15	TRBV14	TRBJ1-2	NA	CASSQNRGTTKGYTF	TGTGCCAGCAGCCAGAACAGGGGTACAACTAAGGGCTACACCTTC
NA	12	TRBV28	TRBJ1-1	NA	CASSLGRGMAFF	TGTGCCAGCAGTTTGGGTCGAGGAATGGCTTTCTTT
NA	16	TRBV3-1/TRBV3-2	TRBJ2-3	NA	CASSQGARGRTDTQYF	TGTGCCAGCAGCCAAGGCGCGCGGGGGCGCACAGATACGCAGTATTTT
TRBD1	16	TRBV7-2	TRBJ1-6	NA	CASSLTRTGDNSPLHF	TGTGCCAGCAGCTTGACCCGGACAGGGGACAATTCACCCCTCCACTTT
TRBD2	15	TRBV5-4	TRBJ2-3	NA	CASSLAGGLPDTQYF	TGTGCCAGCAGTCTAGCGGGGGGGCTCCCAGATACGCAGTATTTT
NA	14	TRBV19	TRBJ1-1	NA	CASSREVINTEAFF	TGTGCCAGTAGTCGAGAGGTTATAAACACTGAAGCTTTCTTT
NA	17	TRBV5-6	TRBJ1-5	NA	CASSIYGQGVSNQPQHF	TGTGCCAGCAGTATATACGGGCAGGGTGTCAGCAATCAGCCCCAGCATTTT
NA	14	TRBV19	TRBJ2-1	NA	CASRPGQRSVEQFF	TGTGCCAGTAGGCCGGGACAAAGAAGTGTCGAGCAGTTCTTC
NA	16	TRBV7-9	TRBJ2-3	NA	CASSLVPVLRTDTQYF	TGTGCCAGCAGCTTAGTTCCCGTACTACGCACAGATACGCAGTATTTT
NA	17	TRBV12-2	TRBJ1-1	NA	CASRFSTPGQGSTEAFF	TGTGCAAGTCGCTTTTCAACTCCGGGACAGGGGTCCACTGAAGCTTTCTTT